Below, 22 T cell receptor beta chains from the same sample are listed, as sequenced in a study of cytotoxic CD8 clonotypes in ibrutinib-treated CLL. Only in-frame clones appear in the TCRdb table, and some are missing; sequencing was by immunoSEQ multiplex PCR. Of roughly 330,000 clones in the sample, 67% were seen once. Here the sequenced sample was PBMCs, taken after 36 months of ibrutinib treatment. These receptor sequences come from a human donor with chronic lymphocytic leukemia.

This chain's CDR3 is CASSLASGAKGYTF. DNA of the CDR3: TGTGCCAGCAGCTTAGCGTCGGGAGCGAAAGGCTACACCTTC. The V call is TRBV7-9, the J call TRBJ1-2; unclear D gene. Germline CDR1 reads SEHNR; CDR2 reads FQNEAQ (reference sequence). V dropped 0 bases and J dropped 8 bases, with 13 bases sitting between them. This CDR3 spans 14 amino acids.

The chain has TRBV10-3 and TRBJ1-1, with TRBD1 identical over 7 bases. Per the germline V gene, CDR1 is ENHRY and CDR2 is SYGVKD. The CDR3 is made up of 12 amino acids. With V trimmed by 10 bases and J by 3 bases, 5 bases remained unmatched. This CDR3 is CATRGTDTEAFF. The CDR3 region has the DNA TGTGCCACCAGGGGGACAGACACTGAAGCTTTCTTT.

This clone was picked up one time. V and J are TRBV11-2 and TRBJ2-2; D remains unclear. This CDR3 comprises 16 residues. V was shortened by 5 bases and J by 0 bases, with 13 bases between the two germline ends. CDR1 and CDR2 from the germline V gene are SGHAT and FQNNGV. CDR3 bases: TGTGCCAGCAGCCTGGGTTTGTGGGCGAACACCGGGGAGCTGTTTTTT. Translating it yields CASSLGLWANTGELFF. The whole variable domain, remainder taken from reference TRBV11-2 and TRBJ2-2, is EAGVAQSPRYKIIEKRQSVAFWCNPISGHATLYWYQQILGQGPKLLIQFQNNGVVDDSQLPKDRFSAERLKGVDSTLKIQPAKLEDSAVYLCASSLGLWANTGELFFGEGSRLTVL.

This sequence joins TRBV10-3 and TRBJ2-1, with 9 nucleotides matching TRBD2. The CDR3 runs to 17 residues. The germline V gene encodes CDR1 ENHRY and CDR2 SYGVKD. The V segment lost 0 bases and the J segment 5 bases; nucleotides outside the gene matches: 8. The CDR3 region has the DNA TGTGCCATCAGTGAGTCGGGTTGGGGACTAGCAGACAATGAGCAGTTCTTC. Its protein is CAISESGWGLADNEQFF.

The rearrangement joins TRBV5-1 to TRBJ2-1; 8 bases match TRBD2. V gave up 3 bases and J gave up 2 bases; unmatched junction bases: 4. Per germline, CDR1 SGHRS and CDR2 YFSETQ. The CDR3 extends over 15 amino acids. CDR3 bases: TGCGCCAGCAGCTCGGGACTAGTCCCCTACAATGAGCAGTTCTTC. Translation: CASSSGLVPYNEQFF.

Only a few counts were recorded for this clone. One junction end does not reproduce the germline sequence, and a read error may be involved. V usage is TRBV14 and J usage is TRBJ1-5; D may be TRBD1 (6 bases). The CDR3 is 13 amino acids. Germline CDR1 SGHDN, CDR2 FVKESK. Written as DNA, the CDR3 is TGTGCCAGCAGCCAAGATATAGGGACAACCCTGAATTTT. Its protein product is CASSQDIGTTLNF.

The V call is TRBV7-9, the J call TRBJ2-3; D is undetermined. Trimming removed 5 bases at V and 4 bases at J, with 4 bases between. This CDR3 spans 11 amino acids. The germline V gene encodes CDR1 SEHNR and CDR2 FQNEAQ (reference sequence). The CDR3 DNA reads as TGTGCCAGCAGCCCCGCAGATACGCAGTATTTT. Protein product: CASSPADTQYF.

This sequence joins TRBV19 and TRBJ2-5; D remains unclear. V dropped 5 bases and J dropped 7 bases, with 17 bases sitting between them. Germline CDR1 and CDR2: LNHDA and SQIVND (reference sequence). This CDR3 spans 14 amino acids. In DNA, the CDR3 is TGTGCCAGTAGTCAACCTCCGACCTCACGGACCCAGTACTTC. Protein product: CASSQPPTSRTQYF. The full variable domain, its missing parts supplied by reference TRBV19 and TRBJ2-5, is DGGITQSPKYLFRKEGQNVTLSCEQNLNHDAMYWYRQDPGQGLRLIYYSQIVNDFQKGDIAEGYSVSREKKESFPLTVTSAQKNPTAFYLCASSQPPTSRTQYFGPGTRLLVL.

This chain joins TRBV9 and TRBJ1-2; 8 bases align to TRBD1. This CDR3 has 13 residues. Per the germline V gene, CDR1 is SGDLS and CDR2 is YYNGEE. Germline trimming cut 0 bases from V and 6 bases from J; bases unmatched to any gene: 1. CDR3 in DNA: TGTGCCAGCAGCGTAGGACAGGGGAATGGCTACACCTTC. Translation gives CASSVGQGNGYTF.

V is TRBV7-6 and J is TRBJ2-7, with D possibly TRBD1 on 6 matching bases. The germline V and J ends were trimmed by 4 bases and 0 bases, with 16 bases remaining between them. Looked up from germline, CDR1 is SGHVS and CDR2 is FNYEAQ. The CDR3 is made up of 16 amino acids. CDR3 residues: CASSSTRRQDSYEQYF. Here the CDR3 DNA reads TGTGCCAGCAGCTCTACCCGACGACAGGACTCCTACGAGCAGTACTTC. The full variable domain, in which reference TRBV7-6 and TRBJ2-7 provide the parts outside the CDR3, is GAGVSQSPRYKVTKRGQDVALRCDPISGHVSLYWYRQALGQGPEFLTYFNYEAQQDKSGLPNDRFSAERPEGSISTLTIQRTEQRDSAMYRCASSSTRRQDSYEQYFGPGTRLTVT.

This chain links TRBV2 with TRBJ2-7; either TRBD1 or TRBD2 may supply D (5 bases each). Between the trimmed V and J ends, which lost 2 bases and 7 bases, there was a span of 12 bases. This CDR3 has 13 amino acids. Germline V gene lookup returns CDR1 SNHLY and CDR2 FYNNEI. The CDR3 loop is CASSESGQGEQYF. In DNA form, the CDR3 reads TGTGCCAGCAGTGAAAGCGGTCAGGGAGAGCAGTACTTC.

The J gene is TRBJ2-7, the V gene TRBV5-3, with TRBD1 as a possible D gene (5 bases). Being an ORF, TRBV5-3 has a function that is uncertain. This CDR3 comprises 14 residues. V gave up 8 bases and J gave up 4 bases, with 19 bases separating them. The CDR3 is CARFFSGIQYEQYF. The CDR3 DNA is TGTGCCAGGTTCTTTTCAGGGATTCAGTACGAGCAGTACTTC.

The V call is TRBV25-1, the J call TRBJ1-1, with TRBD1 identical over 10 bases. V shed 1 base and J 3 bases; nucleotides not matched to a gene: 11. The CDR3 covers 18 residues. Germline CDR1 MGHDK, CDR2 SYGVNS. The CDR3 DNA follows: TGTGCCAGCAGTGAATGGGGGACAGGGGTTAATTTGTACACTGAAGCTTTCTTT. It is translated as CASSEWGTGVNLYTEAFF.

The chain has TRBV10-3 and TRBJ2-7; no clear D gene. The V gene lost 9 bases and the J gene lost 5 bases, with 14 bases spanning the gap. The germline gives CDR1 ENHRY, CDR2 SYGVKD. This CDR3 comprises 12 residues. The CDR3 sequence is CAMSGSSDEQYF. The CDR3, as DNA: TGTGCCATGTCGGGCAGCAGCGACGAGCAGTACTTC.

J is TRBJ1-5 and V is TRBV7-2, with D tentatively TRBD1 (6 bases). Looked up from germline, CDR1 is SGHTA and CDR2 is FQGNSA. Trimming shortened V by 3 bases and J by 11 bases, and 14 bases separated the two germline ends. The CDR3 is 13 amino acids. CDR3 in amino acids: CASSFWGQVAQHF. The CDR3 DNA reads as TGTGCCAGCAGCTTTTGGGGGCAGGTGGCCCAGCATTTT.

The chain recombines TRBV4-1 with TRBJ2-7; TRBD1 is a possible D gene (5 bases). CDR1 is MGHRA and CDR2 is YSYEKL in the germline V gene. The CDR3 totals 15 residues. V was shortened by 5 bases and J by 2 bases, with 16 bases between the two germline ends. DNA of the CDR3: TGCGCCAGCAGCTTCTCCCCCCAGGGTACCTACGAGCAGTACTTC. Translation: CASSFSPQGTYEQYF.

V and J are TRBV28 and TRBJ1-5; TRBD1 aligns across 8 bases. The CDR3 spans 14 residues. Trimming removed 8 bases from V and 7 bases from J; junction bases left unmatched: 10. From germline, CDR1 is MDHEN and CDR2 SYDVKM. The CDR3 loop is CASQPGGVRQPQHF. CDR3 sequence (DNA): TGTGCCAGCCAGCCAGGGGGCGTTAGACAGCCCCAGCATTTT.

The rearrangement links TRBV7-3 to TRBJ2-1; either TRBD1 or TRBD2 may supply D (5 bases each). Germline V gene data show CDR1 as SGHTA and CDR2 as FQGTGA. CDR3 length equals 15 residues. V was shortened by 0 bases and J by 5 bases, with 11 bases between the two germline ends. The CDR3 DNA follows: TGTGCCAGCAGCTTAACCGGGGACGGGCACAATGAGCAGTTCTTC. This sequence encodes CASSLTGDGHNEQFF. The full variable domain, with the rest looked up from reference TRBV7-3 and TRBJ2-1, is GAGVSQTPSNKVTEKGKYVELRCDPISGHTALYWYRQSLGQGPEFLIYFQGTGAADDSGLPNDRFFAVRPEGSVSTLKIQRTERGDSAVYLCASSLTGDGHNEQFFGPGTRLTVL.

V gene TRBV6-6 combines with J gene TRBJ1-5, with D hard to call. The CDR3 loop spans 15 amino acids. The V end lost 6 bases, the J end lost 1 base, and 13 bases lay between the germline ends. Germline V lookup: CDR1 MNHNY, CDR2 SVGAGI (reference sequence). CDR3 DNA: TGTGCCAGCAGCCCCTCGTGGGGAAGCAATCAGCCCCAGCATTTT. It yields the protein CASSPSWGSNQPQHF.

This chain's CDR3 is CASSYSTSTDTQYF. CDR3 DNA: TGTGCCAGCAGTTACTCGACGTCCACAGATACGCAGTATTTT. The chain is built from TRBV6-5 and TRBJ2-3; D gene uncertain. Germline-derived CDR1 and CDR2 are MNHEY and SVGAGI. The germline V and J ends were trimmed by 0 bases and 2 bases, with 6 bases remaining between them. The CDR3 consists of 14 residues.

This clone has just one count. The chain employs TRBV19 and TRBJ1-1, with TRBD1 matching 10 bases. The CDR3 has 14 residues. Trimming took 3 bases from V and 5 from J; bases not matched to a gene: 3. Germline CDR1 reads LNHDA; CDR2 reads SQIVND (reference sequence). The CDR3 here is CASSIRQGATEAFF. The CDR3 nucleotides are TGTGCCAGTAGTATTCGACAGGGGGCGACTGAAGCTTTCTTT.

The chain carries TRBV4-1 and TRBJ2-1, with 8 bases aligning to TRBD2. The junction had 5 bases not matched to a gene; V was cut back by 3 bases and J by 4 bases. CDR3 size: 15 residues. Per germline, CDR1 MGHRA and CDR2 YSYEKL. CDR3 residues: CASSQAGTRYNEQFF. The DNA of the CDR3 is TGCGCCAGCAGCCAGGCCGGGACTAGATACAATGAGCAGTTCTTC.